This T cell receptor beta chain appears in the sequencing data of a study of cytomegalovirus exposure and HLA in healthy donors. CDR1 LNHDA and CDR2 SQIVND come from the germline V gene (reference sequence). The CDR3 sequence is 13 residues long. With 10 bases clipped from V and 4 bases from J, the junction kept 8 bases outside the gene matches. The PCR contained 60 Vbeta and 13 Jbeta primers. Assay: immunoSEQ multiplex PCR; the TCRdb copy retains only in-frame clones and omits some. The sample has tens of thousands of clones; about 80% are singletons. The source of this sequence is a woman in her thirties or forties in good health and CMV-seropositive. This sequence joins TRBV19 and TRBJ1-1, with 8 nucleotides matching TRBD1. Material for sequencing was PBMCs. The CDR3 sequence is CAIRQGPGTEAFF. The CDR3, as DNA: TGTGCCATACGACAGGGGCCAGGCACTGAAGCTTTCTTT. Looking up the rest from reference TRBV19 and TRBJ1-1 gives the full variable domain: DGGITQSPKYLFRKEGQNVTLSCEQNLNHDAMYWYRQDPGQGLRLIYYSQIVNDFQKGDIAEGYSVSREKKESFPLTVTSAQKNPTAFYLCAIRQGPGTEAFFGQGTRLTVV.